A selection of T cell receptor beta chains follows, all from one sample in a study of cytomegalovirus exposure and HLA in healthy donors. Profiled with immunoSEQ multiplex PCR; TCRdb holds only in-frame clones, not every one. Of about 360,000 clones in the sample, roughly 88% were seen once. Sequencing input: PBMCs. The receptor source for this set is a woman under 30 in good health and CMV-seronegative. Both conserved end residues are part of each CDR3. A D gene is named only where the DNA matches it firmly. Some rows mark clone size as missing; the rest say once, few, many or name a class of expanded clone.

CDR3 DNA: TGTGCCAGTAGTCTATGGACAGGAGGGACCCACGAGCAGTACTTC; CDR3 protein: CASSLWTGGTHEQYF; V gene: TRBV19; clone size: -; J gene: TRBJ2-7; D gene: -
CDR3 DNA: TGTGCCTGGACAGGGCTAGGCACCGGGGAGCTGTTTTTT; CDR3 protein: CAWTGLGTGELFF; V gene: TRBV30; clone size: -; J gene: TRBJ2-2; D gene: -
CDR3 DNA: TGTGCCAGCAGTCCTCGGTCCATTGCCACTGAAGCTTTCTTT; CDR3 protein: CASSPRSIATEAFF; V gene: TRBV27; clone size: -; J gene: TRBJ1-1; D gene: -
CDR3 DNA: TGCAGTGCTACCCCAGGGGGTAAAGCTTTCTTT; CDR3 protein: CSATPGGKAFF; V gene: TRBV20-1; clone size: few; J gene: TRBJ1-1; D gene: TRBD1
CDR3 DNA: TGTGCCAGCAGTTCCCCCCCGACTAGCTTCAACGCTGATACGCAGTATTTT; CDR3 protein: CASSSPPTSFNADTQYF; V gene: TRBV27; clone size: -; J gene: TRBJ2-3; D gene: TRBD2
CDR3 DNA: TGTGCCAGCAGTTACGGGGTCGGAAACATTCAGTACTTC; CDR3 protein: CASSYGVGNIQYF; V gene: TRBV27; clone size: few; J gene: TRBJ2-4; D gene: -
CDR3 DNA: TGTGCCAGCAGCGACCGAGGGGGAAGCACTAATGAAAAACTGTTTTTT; CDR3 protein: CASSDRGGSTNEKLFF; V gene: TRBV4-2; clone size: -; J gene: TRBJ1-4; D gene: -
CDR3 DNA: TGTGCCAGCAGTTTAGTCCAGCGTAATTCACCCCTCCACTTT; CDR3 protein: CASSLVQRNSPLHF; V gene: TRBV27; clone size: -; J gene: TRBJ1-6; D gene: -
CDR3 DNA: TGTGCCAGCAGCACCTATGGGACAGGGGGAGATACGCAGTATTTT; CDR3 protein: CASSTYGTGGDTQYF; V gene: TRBV6-5; clone size: -; J gene: TRBJ2-3; D gene: TRBD1
CDR3 DNA: TGCGCCAGCAGCCGGGGGAGGACAGGGCTATCTGGGGCCAACGTCCTGACTTTC; CDR3 protein: CASSRGRTGLSGANVLTF; V gene: TRBV5-1; clone size: -; J gene: TRBJ2-6; D gene: TRBD1
CDR3 DNA: TGTGCCAGCAGTTTACAGTCGAATTCACCCCTCCACTTT; CDR3 protein: CASSLQSNSPLHF; V gene: TRBV27; clone size: -; J gene: TRBJ1-6; D gene: -
CDR3 DNA: TGCGCCAGCAGCTTGGGAGGGACAGGGGACACCTACGAGCAGTACTTC; CDR3 protein: CASSLGGTGDTYEQYF; V gene: TRBV5-1; clone size: -; J gene: TRBJ2-7; D gene: TRBD1
CDR3 DNA: TGCGCCAGCAGCCTGGGGGGGACAGGCCGTACCAATTCACCCCTCCACTTT; CDR3 protein: CASSLGGTGRTNSPLHF; V gene: TRBV5-1; clone size: -; J gene: TRBJ1-6; D gene: TRBD1
CDR3 DNA: TGTGCCAGCAGTGAATTATCGGACAGGGTGGATGGCTACACCTTC; CDR3 protein: CASSELSDRVDGYTF; V gene: TRBV6-1; clone size: few; J gene: TRBJ1-2; D gene: TRBD1
CDR3 DNA: TGTGCCAGCAGCCCAGGGACTAGCGGGAGGCCGGGCACAGATACGCAGTATTTT; CDR3 protein: CASSPGTSGRPGTDTQYF; V gene: TRBV7-9; clone size: once; J gene: TRBJ2-3; D gene: TRBD2
CDR3 DNA: TGTGCCAGCAGCCCCCACGGGGGGGGCGAGCAGTACTTC; CDR3 protein: CASSPHGGGEQYF; V gene: TRBV7-8; clone size: -; J gene: TRBJ2-7; D gene: TRBD2
CDR3 DNA: TGTGCCAGCAGTTTTGGGAGGCCCCCCTACGAGCAGTACTTC; CDR3 protein: CASSFGRPPYEQYF; V gene: TRBV27; clone size: -; J gene: TRBJ2-7; D gene: -
CDR3 DNA: TGTGCCAGCAGCCCCGGACTAGCGGACTACAATGAGCAGTTCTTC; CDR3 protein: CASSPGLADYNEQFF; V gene: TRBV28; clone size: -; J gene: TRBJ2-1; D gene: TRBD2
CDR3 DNA: TGTGCCAGTAGTATAGGCGGGAGCCCCTACGAGCAGTACTTC; CDR3 protein: CASSIGGSPYEQYF; V gene: TRBV19; clone size: -; J gene: TRBJ2-7; D gene: TRBD2
CDR3 DNA: TGTGCCAGCAGCTTTGGAGGGAAAAGTAACTATGGCTACACCTTC; CDR3 protein: CASSFGGKSNYGYTF; V gene: TRBV5-6; clone size: -; J gene: TRBJ1-2; D gene: -
CDR3 DNA: TGCAGCGTCTGCTTGGAGGGGCTAGCCTACGAGCAGTACTTC; CDR3 protein: CSVCLEGLAYEQYF; V gene: TRBV29-1; clone size: -; J gene: TRBJ2-7; D gene: -
CDR3 DNA: TGTGCCAGCAGTTTGGTACAGGGAAAGGAAAAACTGTTTTTT; CDR3 protein: CASSLVQGKEKLFF; V gene: TRBV28; clone size: -; J gene: TRBJ1-4; D gene: -
CDR3 DNA: TGTGCCAGCCGGGTTGACAGGGAGTTAACTGAAGCTTTCTTT; CDR3 protein: CASRVDRELTEAFF; V gene: TRBV28; clone size: -; J gene: TRBJ1-1; D gene: TRBD1
CDR3 DNA: TGTGCCAGCAGCCCGCCTCGGACTGAACTAGGGGAGCAGTACTTC; CDR3 protein: CASSPPRTELGEQYF; V gene: TRBV5-5; clone size: -; J gene: TRBJ2-7; D gene: -
CDR3 DNA: TGTGCCAGCAGCTTCGGGGGGCCCTCCTACGAGCAGTACTTC; CDR3 protein: CASSFGGPSYEQYF; V gene: TRBV27; clone size: few; J gene: TRBJ2-7; D gene: -
CDR3 DNA: TGTGCCAGCAGTGGGGAGAGACGGGACAGCCATCCATCCTACGAGCAGTACTTC; CDR3 protein: CASSGERRDSHPSYEQYF; V gene: TRBV2; clone size: -; J gene: TRBJ2-7; D gene: TRBD1
CDR3 DNA: TGTGCCAGCAGAGTTCTGACAGGGGACGGCTACACCTTC; CDR3 protein: CASRVLTGDGYTF; V gene: TRBV2; clone size: few; J gene: TRBJ1-2; D gene: TRBD1
CDR3 DNA: TGTGCCAGCAGCTCCTCAAATTTAGGGGGGGCAATATCAACCTACGAGCAGTACTTC; CDR3 protein: CASSSSNLGGAISTYEQYF; V gene: TRBV28; clone size: -; J gene: TRBJ2-7; D gene: -
CDR3 DNA: TGTGCCAGCAGCTTCCGGGGGGGCTCCTACGAGCAGTACTTC; CDR3 protein: CASSFRGGSYEQYF; V gene: TRBV5-4; clone size: -; J gene: TRBJ2-7; D gene: TRBD2
CDR3 DNA: TGTGCCAGTCGGAGGAGGACTGAAGCTTTCTTT; CDR3 protein: CASRRRTEAFF; V gene: TRBV28; clone size: -; J gene: TRBJ1-1; D gene: -
CDR3 DNA: TGTGCCAGCAGCATTAGCCGAGCGAGGAATCTTCGCAATGAGCAGTTCTTC; CDR3 protein: CASSISRARNLRNEQFF; V gene: TRBV7-9; clone size: -; J gene: TRBJ2-1; D gene: -
CDR3 DNA: TGCGCCAGCAGTTACTCGACAGGTACCTACGAGCAGTACTTC; CDR3 protein: CASSYSTGTYEQYF; V gene: TRBV4-1; clone size: -; J gene: TRBJ2-7; D gene: -